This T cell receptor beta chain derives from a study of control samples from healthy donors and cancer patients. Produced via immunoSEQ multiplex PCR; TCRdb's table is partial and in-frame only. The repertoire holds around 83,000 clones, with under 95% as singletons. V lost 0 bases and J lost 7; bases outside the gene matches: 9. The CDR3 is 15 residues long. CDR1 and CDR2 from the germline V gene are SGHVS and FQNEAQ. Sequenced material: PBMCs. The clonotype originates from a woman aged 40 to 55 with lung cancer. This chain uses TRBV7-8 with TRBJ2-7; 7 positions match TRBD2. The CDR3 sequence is CASSLALAGVGEQYF. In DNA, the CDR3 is TGTGCCAGCAGCTTAGCCTTGGCGGGGGTTGGGGAGCAGTACTTC. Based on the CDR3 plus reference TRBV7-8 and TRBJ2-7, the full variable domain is GAGVSQSPRYKVAKRGQDVALRCDPISGHVSLFWYQQALGQGPEFLTYFQNEAQLDKSGLPSDRFFAERPEGSVSTLKIQRTQQEDSAVYLCASSLALAGVGEQYFGPGTRLTVT.